Following are 5 T cell receptor beta chains from one sample sequenced in a study of blood T cell repertoires in COVID-19. Data came from immunoSEQ multiplex PCR; TCRdb stores just in-frame clones and leaves some out. Of roughly 32,000 clones in the sample, roughly 93% are singletons; the top ten hold about 0.85%. Sequenced: peripheral blood. The receptors were sampled from a male donor with active COVID-19.

The chain joins TRBV11-3 to TRBJ1-1, with D unclear. CDR1 is SGHNT, CDR2 YENEEA, per germline. This CDR3 contains 13 residues. The V end lost 5 bases, the J end lost 1 base, and 8 bases lay between the germline ends. The DNA of the CDR3 is TGTGCCAGCAGCGTCACACAGAACACTGAAGCTTTCTTT. It specifies CASSVTQNTEAFF.

The V and J genes are TRBV11-3 and TRBJ2-7; 8 bases align to TRBD1. CDR1 is SGHNT and CDR2 is YENEEA in the germline V gene. V dropped 0 bases and J dropped 10; count of bases not matched to a gene: 11. The CDR3 runs 15 residues. The CDR3 reads CASSLESRTGIGQYF. The CDR3 DNA follows: TGTGCCAGCAGCTTAGAATCCCGGACAGGGATCGGTCAGTACTTC. Full variable domain (missing parts from reference TRBV11-3 and TRBJ2-7): EAGVVQSPRYKIIEKKQPVAFWCNPISGHNTLYWYLQNLGQGPELLIRYENEEAVDDSQLPKDRFSAERLKGVDSTLKIQPAELGDSAVYLCASSLESRTGIGQYFGPGTRLTVT.

V and J are TRBV19 and TRBJ2-3; unclear D gene. The V gene's germline CDR1 is LNHDA and CDR2 SQIVND (reference sequence). The V gene lost 5 bases and the J gene lost 4 bases, with 13 bases spanning the gap. CDR3 length: 14 amino acids. This CDR3 is CASSLIVVADTQYF. In nucleotides, the CDR3 is TGTGCCAGTAGTTTAATAGTTGTTGCAGATACGCAGTATTTT.

The gene calls are TRBV4-3 and TRBJ1-3, with no clear D. Germline V gives CDR1 LGHNA, CDR2 YSLEER. The V end was cut by 0 bases, the J end by 0 bases, with 12 bases between. There are 17 residues in the CDR3. CDR3 in DNA: TGCGCCAGCAGCCAAGACGGTCGAAGCTACTCTGGAAACACCATATATTTT. Amino acids: CASSQDGRSYSGNTIYF.

This chain connects TRBV27 to TRBJ2-7; a weak D match, TRBD1 (5 bases). Trimming left V 2 bases short and J 2 bases short, with 10 bases between. The CDR3 is 14 amino acids. The germline gives CDR1 MNHEY, CDR2 SMNVEV (reference sequence). CDR3 loop: CASSLDRPPYEQYF. As DNA, the CDR3 is TGTGCCAGCAGTTTAGACAGACCGCCCTACGAGCAGTACTTC.